Sequencing of this T cell receptor beta chain was carried out in a study of shared clonotypes between healthy human individuals. The CDR3 spans 13 residues. V lost 6 bases, J lost 8 bases, and 4 bases stayed unmatched. CDR1 is KGHSH and CDR2 is LQKENI in the germline V gene. Clones were sequenced by immunoSEQ multiplex PCR, and TCRdb holds only the in-frame ones, with some missing. This sample carries 950,000 to 1,300,000 clones, approximately 70% of them seen once, and the ten largest clones take approximately 1.5%. The origin of this receptor is a man aged 18 to 35 in good health. This chain uses TRBV18 with TRBJ1-4, with TRBD1 identical over 9 bases. The specimen sequenced was memory CD4+ T cells sorted from blood. Described subset: CD45RA-negative fraction. This CDR3 is CASSRGQGEKLFF. The CDR3 nucleotides read TGTGCCAGCTCGCGGGGACAGGGAGAAAAACTGTTTTTT.